This T cell receptor beta chain appears in the sequencing data of a study of beta chain features in type 1 diabetes. Whole-study findings and limits: Among patients, naive, central memory and Treg TCRB repertoires appeared more similar than among healthy donors. Equally in patients and controls, PCR might preferentially amplify shorter templates. A definitive answer on HLA type influencing TCRB rearrangement was not reached here.

With respect to this clone: Its antigen is not identified. Other DNA sequences of this sample code for an identical CDR3.

CD4+ cells of the naive, central memory, regulatory and stem cell-like memory types were sorted via CD45RO/CCR7/CD25/CD127/CD95/CD27. Expressed TCRB transcripts got sequenced, as all isolated RNA was reverse transcribed. Libraries were prepared by immunoSEQ multiplex PCR; TCRdb keeps only in-frame clonotypes and omits some of them. The table records about 240,000 clones, roughly 30% of them present only once. V lost 2 bases and J lost 4, with 9 bases in between. The CDR3 runs to 13 residues. Germline CDR1 KGHSH, CDR2 LQKENI. The clonotype originates from a man between 25 and 39 years old in good health. The chain links TRBV18 to TRBJ2-7, with D perhaps matching TRBD2 (5 bases). Sequencing was performed on central memory CD4+ T cells from blood. This CDR3 is CASSPSPGYEQYF. CDR3 DNA sequence: TGTGCCAGCTCACCAAGCCCGGGGTACGAGCAGTACTTC.